This entry describes one T cell receptor beta chain. The antigen is unknown. 13 Jbeta primers and 60 Vbeta primers were used for the PCR. Original processing notes: Later, some 75 million unique TCR beta chains were counted in an analysis, and roughly 11 million of them were shared. The method was immunoSEQ multiplex PCR; TCRdb's version includes in-frame clones alone and lacks a portion of them. That table is the source of V, J and clone size, and D and trimming were worked out from the DNA. The data contain around 150,000 clones, approximately 77% of them singletons. As for the donors, each was a healthy bone marrow donor. The data are from a study of cytomegalovirus exposure and HLA in healthy donors. General study findings and limits: Later, an analysis found that common viral pathogens appeared to be linked with several of the most significant clusters. Researchers reported in a later analysis that a missense DCLRE1C variant was tied to TCR beta V- and J-gene trimming.

The CDR3 spans 13 residues. Germline CDR1 and CDR2: SGHNT and YENEEA. The V segment lost 3 bases and the J segment 8 bases; nucleotides outside the gene matches: 2. The genes are TRBV11-3 and TRBJ2-4; 9 bases align to TRBD1. The sequencing sample was made of PBMCs. This receptor was taken from a woman in her forties or fifties in good health and CMV-seronegative. The CDR3 DNA reads as TGTGCCAGCAGCTTGACAGGGGGGGACATTCAGTACTTC. It specifies CASSLTGGDIQYF.